The 29 T cell receptor beta chains below come from one sample, sequenced in a study of long-term antiretroviral therapy in people with HIV. The libraries were made with immunoSEQ v3.0 at survey level. The repertoire was sequenced with immunoSEQ multiplex PCR; TCRdb's copy has only in-frame clones and lacks some. The table has approximately 37,000 clones, roughly four fifths seen once. The sequencing used unsorted PBMCs, collected 1 year after starting antiretroviral therapy. These receptors originate from a man between 18 and 35 years old with HIV.

The rearrangement joins TRBV25-1 to TRBJ2-7; no firm D call. This CDR3 is 14 amino acids long. Trimming took 1 base from V and 0 from J, leaving 7 bases between them. The germline CDR1 and CDR2 sequences are MGHDK and SYGVNS. This CDR3 reads CASSESDPSYEQYF. The DNA of the CDR3 is TGTGCCAGCAGTGAATCGGACCCCTCCTACGAGCAGTACTTC.

The rearrangement joins TRBV5-6 to TRBJ1-4; possibly TRBD1 for D (5 bases). Germline lookup yields CDR1 SGHDT and CDR2 YYEEEE. Deletions cut 1 base from V and 2 bases from J, with 15 bases between. This CDR3 has 17 residues. In DNA form, the CDR3 reads TGTGCCAGCAGCTTGTTAAGTGGGGCATCCACTAATGAAAAACTGTTTTTT. This translates into CASSLLSGASTNEKLFF.

This clone was observed a few times. The chain joins TRBV29-1 to TRBJ2-1; the match to TRBD2 covers 9 bases. This CDR3 contains 14 residues. J lost 7 bases, V lost 0 bases, and 4 bases had no gene match. The germline gives CDR1 SQVTM, CDR2 ANQGSEA. CDR3 bases: TGCAGCGTTGAAGAGCGGGGGGGCCGGAATGAGCAGTTCTTC. Its protein is CSVEERGGRNEQFF.

The chain carries TRBV27 and TRBJ1-5, with D uncertain. This CDR3 contains 15 residues. V gave up 0 bases and J gave up 2 bases, with 8 bases separating them. Germline lookup yields CDR1 MNHEY and CDR2 SMNVEV (reference sequence). The CDR3 reads CASSLSATGNQPQHF. The CDR3 DNA sequence: TGTGCCAGCAGTTTATCCGCGACGGGCAATCAGCCCCAGCATTTT.

The chain is built from TRBV10-3 and TRBJ1-1; D not resolved. This CDR3 spans 13 amino acids. In germline, CDR1 is ENHRY, CDR2 SYGVKD. The germline V and J ends were trimmed by 3 bases and 4 bases, with 9 bases remaining between them. The CDR3 here is CAISEYGRTEAFF. The CDR3 nucleotides read TGTGCCATCAGTGAATACGGCCGCACTGAAGCTTTCTTT.

The rearrangement links TRBV5-4 to TRBJ2-3, with D hard to call. CDR1 and CDR2 (germline): SGHNT, YYREEE (reference sequence). With 4 bases removed from V and 3 bases from J, the gap between germline ends came to 12 bases. This CDR3 spans 14 amino acids. CDR3 sequence: CASSPMRLTDTQYF. In DNA, the CDR3 is TGTGCCAGCAGCCCGATGAGATTGACAGATACGCAGTATTTT.

The DNA for the CDR3 is TGTGCCATCAGCCAGATAGGGGGGGCCCTGAATGAGCAGTTCTTC. Translated: CAISQIGGALNEQFF. This rearrangement joins TRBV10-3 to TRBJ2-1, with a tentative D call TRBD2 (7 bases). The CDR3 extends over 15 amino acids. Germline CDR1 and CDR2: ENHRY and SYGVKD. Trimming removed 6 bases from V and 7 bases from J, with 19 bases in between.

This sequence joins TRBV18 and TRBJ2-2; D not resolved. This CDR3 region has 17 residues. CDR1 KGHSH and CDR2 LQKENI come from the germline V gene. Trimming left V 3 bases short and J 0 bases short, with 14 bases between. CDR3 sequence reads: CASSPWQVEANTGELFF. DNA of the CDR3: TGTGCCAGCTCACCTTGGCAGGTCGAAGCGAACACCGGGGAGCTGTTTTTT. The whole variable domain, remainder taken from reference TRBV18 and TRBJ2-2, is NAGVMQNPRHLVRRRGQEARLRCSPMKGHSHVYWYRQLPEEGLKFMVYLQKENIIDESGMPKERFSAEFPKEGPSILRIQQVVRGDSAAYFCASSPWQVEANTGELFFGEGSRLTVL.

This chain connects TRBV20-1 to TRBJ1-1, with 9 bases aligning to TRBD1. CDR3 length: 11 amino acids. CDR1 DFQATT and CDR2 SNEGSKA come from the germline V gene (reference sequence). CDR3 bases: TGCAAGCTGACAGGGGGAACTGAAGCTTTCTTT. It specifies CKLTGGTEAFF.

This chain links TRBV7-9 with TRBJ1-4; 12 nucleotides line up with TRBD1. This CDR3 contains 17 residues. V gave up 6 bases and J gave up 11 bases; unmatched junction bases: 16. Germline CDR1 is SEHNR and CDR2 is FQNEAQ (reference sequence). In DNA, the CDR3 is TGTGCCAGCAGGGGGGGACAGGGGGCGATATCCCCCGGGAAACTGTTTTTT. Residues: CASRGGQGAISPGKLFF.

The chain is built from TRBV19 and TRBJ1-1; 9 positions match TRBD1. CDR1 LNHDA and CDR2 SQIVND come from the germline V gene (reference sequence). CDR3 length equals 16 residues. V lost 4 bases, J lost 1 base, and 7 bases stayed unmatched. Here the CDR3 DNA reads TGTGCCAGTAGTACCTGGGGACAGGGACCGAACACTGAAGCTTTCTTT. It codes for CASSTWGQGPNTEAFF.

This chain uses TRBV5-6 with TRBJ1-1; D might be TRBD1 (5 bases). The V and J ends lost 3 bases and 2 bases respectively, with 8 bases between them. The CDR3 consists of 13 residues. From germline, CDR1 is SGHDT and CDR2 YYEEEE. The CDR3 sequence is CASSWTINTEAFF. The DNA for the CDR3 is TGTGCCAGCAGCTGGACAATTAACACTGAAGCTTTCTTT.

This clone has only one observation. This chain joins TRBV5-1 and TRBJ2-2, with D hard to call. The CDR3 has 13 residues. Trimming shortened V by 1 base and J by 7 bases, and 8 bases separated the two germline ends. CDR1 is SGHRS, CDR2 YFSETQ, per germline. The CDR3 protein is CASSLNLLGELFF. The CDR3 DNA is TGCGCCAGCAGCTTGAACTTGCTCGGGGAGCTGTTTTTT.

The chain couples TRBV7-9 to TRBJ2-1, with 8 bases matching TRBD1. Germline trimming cut 0 bases from V and 5 bases from J; bases unmatched to any gene: 12. Germline V gene lookup returns CDR1 SEHNR and CDR2 FQNEAQ (reference sequence). This CDR3 has 18 amino acids. The CDR3 here is CASSLALQGQGANNEQFF. The CDR3 DNA sequence: TGTGCCAGCAGCTTAGCGCTCCAGGGGCAGGGGGCGAACAATGAGCAGTTCTTC.

The rearrangement uses TRBV5-5 and TRBJ2-2; TRBD1 aligns across 9 bases. Germline assignment: CDR1 SGHKS and CDR2 YYEKEE (reference sequence). V was pared by 7 bases and J by 5 bases, with 6 bases of the junction left unmatched. The CDR3 totals 14 residues. The CDR3 DNA reads as TGTGCCAGCTCTGTGGACAGGGGAACCGGGGAGCTGTTTTTT. Amino acid sequence: CASSVDRGTGELFF.

The rearrangement links TRBV7-9 to TRBJ1-1, with D uncertain. Trimming stripped 0 bases from V and 4 bases from J, with 12 bases between. The CDR3 is 15 residues long. Germline-derived CDR1 and CDR2 are SEHNR and FQNEAQ (reference sequence). CDR3 sequence: CASSLAQGLSTEAFF. The CDR3 DNA follows: TGTGCCAGCAGCTTAGCGCAAGGGTTGAGCACTGAAGCTTTCTTT.

CDR3 loop: CASSRQYTEAFF. Written as DNA, the CDR3 is TGTGCCAGCAGTAGACAGTACACTGAAGCTTTCTTT. J is TRBJ1-1 and V is TRBV6-6, with D perhaps matching TRBD1 (5 bases). The germline V gene encodes CDR1 MNHNY and CDR2 SVGAGI (reference sequence). Trimming shortened V by 5 bases and J by 3 bases, and 7 bases separated the two germline ends. The CDR3 extends over 12 amino acids.

V gene TRBV5-6 combines with J gene TRBJ2-7, with 10 bases matching TRBD1. CDR1 and CDR2 from the germline V gene are SGHDT and YYEEEE. CDR3 size: 13 residues. The trim removed 4 bases at V and 7 bases at J, leaving 5 bases unmatched. Here the CDR3 DNA reads TGTGCCAGCAGCCTAGGGACAGGGGCTGAGCAGTACTTC. The encoded protein is CASSLGTGAEQYF.

This clone was seen only once. This chain uses TRBV28 with TRBJ1-2, with 8 bases aligning to TRBD1. Germline CDR1 MDHEN, CDR2 SYDVKM. The CDR3 consists of 17 residues. Trimming removed 6 bases from V and 6 bases from J; junction bases left unmatched: 18. Here the CDR3 reads CASSQPGGGVTGNGYTF. The CDR3 bases are TGTGCCAGCAGCCAACCAGGGGGCGGCGTGACGGGAAATGGCTACACCTTC.

V gene TRBV7-2 combines with J gene TRBJ1-2; weak D call: TRBD1 (5 bases). This CDR3 contains 13 residues. Germline lookup yields CDR1 SGHTA and CDR2 FQGNSA. V gave up 2 bases and J gave up 5 bases, with 9 bases separating them. The CDR3 reads CASSLSTGYGYTF. The CDR3 DNA reads as TGTGCCAGCAGCTTAAGTACAGGATATGGCTACACCTTC.

V is TRBV11-2 and J is TRBJ2-1; TRBD1 might be the D (6 bases). Germline V gives CDR1 SGHAT, CDR2 FQNNGV. The CDR3 runs to 16 residues. V was shortened by 7 bases and J by 8 bases, with 24 bases between the two germline ends. This CDR3 is CASILGGEFPTDEQFF. CDR3 in DNA: TGTGCCAGCATTCTAGGGGGTGAGTTTCCGACCGATGAGCAGTTCTTC.

This clone appeared once. CDR3 nucleotide sequence: TGTGCCAGCTCACCCTTGGGACCTCAGCCAGATACGCAGTATTTT. It translates to CASSPLGPQPDTQYF. The V and J genes are TRBV18 and TRBJ2-3, with D perhaps assigned TRBD1 or TRBD2 (5 bases each). The germline CDR1 and CDR2 sequences are KGHSH and LQKENI. The V and J ends lost 3 bases and 4 bases respectively, with 14 bases between them. This CDR3 spans 15 amino acids. Using reference TRBV18 and TRBJ2-3 for the parts outside the CDR3, the full variable domain is NAGVMQNPRHLVRRRGQEARLRCSPMKGHSHVYWYRQLPEEGLKFMVYLQKENIIDESGMPKERFSAEFPKEGPSILRIQQVVRGDSAAYFCASSPLGPQPDTQYFGPGTRLTVL.

The chain recombines TRBV6-5 with TRBJ2-1, with D unresolved. The germline V and J ends were trimmed by 7 bases and 3 bases, with 13 bases remaining between them. The CDR3 is made up of 14 amino acids. Germline CDR1 reads MNHEY; CDR2 reads SVGAGI. This CDR3 reads CASMAYSLYNEQFF. CDR3 DNA sequence: TGTGCCAGCATGGCTTACTCCCTCTACAATGAGCAGTTCTTC.

This sequence joins TRBV18 and TRBJ2-7, with 14 positions matching TRBD2. The CDR3 contains 22 residues. Germline V gene lookup returns CDR1 KGHSH and CDR2 LQKENI. V lost 0 bases, J lost 3 bases, and 19 bases stayed unmatched. The CDR3 spells CASSPPWAATSGGATFRYEQYF. As DNA, the CDR3 is TGTGCCAGCTCACCACCGTGGGCCGCGACTAGCGGGGGGGCGACCTTCCGCTACGAGCAGTACTTC.

The chain links TRBV27 to TRBJ2-1; 8 bases agree with TRBD2. Germline values: CDR1 MNHEY, CDR2 SMNVEV (reference sequence). Trimming removed 7 bases from V and 5 bases from J; junction bases left unmatched: 22. This CDR3 contains 19 residues. The CDR3 region has the DNA TGTGCCAGCACCCTCAGGGCAGGTCTAACTAGCGGCGTCCACAATGAGCAGTTCTTC. Translation gives CASTLRAGLTSGVHNEQFF.

Turning to this clone: One junction end does not reproduce the germline sequence, and a read error may be involved. The rearrangement links TRBV7-7 to TRBJ1-1; no clear D gene. The germline gives CDR1 SSHAT, CDR2 FNYEAQ (reference sequence). The CDR3 length is 17 residues. The CDR3 loop reads CASSWRGSYGMNTEAFF. The CDR3 DNA sequence: TGTGCTAGCAGCTGGCGCGGTTCTTATGGAATGAACACTGAAGCTTTCTTT.

The chain is built from TRBV10-3 and TRBJ1-1; no firm D call. The germline V and J ends were trimmed by 3 bases and 3 bases, with 11 bases remaining between them. Germline CDR1 ENHRY, CDR2 SYGVKD. This CDR3 spans 14 amino acids. The DNA of the CDR3 is TGTGCCATCAGTGAAGGCAGCCCTTACACTGAAGCTTTCTTT. It specifies CAISEGSPYTEAFF.

V gene TRBV5-6 combines with J gene TRBJ1-5; D is ambiguous. The germline V gene encodes CDR1 SGHDT and CDR2 YYEEEE. The length of the CDR3 is 15 residues. Trimming cost V 0 bases and J 3 bases, with 10 bases left between them. CDR3 bases: TGTGCCAGCAGCTTGGCAGGTTTCGACAATCAGCCCCAGCATTTT. Encoded protein: CASSLAGFDNQPQHF.

This clone was detected a few times. The chain employs TRBV28 and TRBJ2-7, with D perhaps TRBD1 (5 bases). The CDR3 runs 12 residues. Trimming took 2 bases from V and 5 from J, leaving 7 bases between them. CDR1 is MDHEN and CDR2 is SYDVKM in the germline V gene. The CDR3 loop reads CASSLQGHEQYF. The CDR3 DNA is TGTGCCAGCAGTTTACAGGGTCACGAGCAGTACTTC.